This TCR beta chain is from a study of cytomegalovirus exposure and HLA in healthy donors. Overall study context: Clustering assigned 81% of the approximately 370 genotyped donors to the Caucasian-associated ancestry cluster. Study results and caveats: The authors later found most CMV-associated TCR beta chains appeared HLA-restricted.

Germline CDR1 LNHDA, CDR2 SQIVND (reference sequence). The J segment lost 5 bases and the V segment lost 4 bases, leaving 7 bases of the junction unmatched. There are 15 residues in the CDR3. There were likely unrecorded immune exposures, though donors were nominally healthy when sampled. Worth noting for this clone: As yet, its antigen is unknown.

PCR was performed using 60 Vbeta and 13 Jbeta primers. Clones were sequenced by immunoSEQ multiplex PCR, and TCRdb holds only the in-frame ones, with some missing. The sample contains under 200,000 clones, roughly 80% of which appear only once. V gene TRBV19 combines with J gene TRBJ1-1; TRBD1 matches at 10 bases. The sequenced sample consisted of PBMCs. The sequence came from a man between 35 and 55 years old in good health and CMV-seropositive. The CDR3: CASSTRDRGQTEAFF. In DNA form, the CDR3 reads TGTGCCAGTAGTACACGGGACAGGGGTCAAACTGAAGCTTTCTTT.